This TCR beta chain was captured by sequencing in a study of cytomegalovirus exposure and HLA in healthy donors. The CDR3 is 15 residues long. V shed 6 bases and J 7 bases; nucleotides not matched to a gene: 6. Looked up from germline, CDR1 is MNHNS and CDR2 is SASEGT. Primers for the PCR totalled 60 Vbeta and 13 Jbeta. In the authors' methods: Later reanalysis found roughly 80 million unique TCR beta chains, 10 million to 14 million of them shared. Only in-frame clones appear in the TCRdb table, and some are missing; sequencing was by immunoSEQ multiplex PCR. The DNA gave D and trimming, while V, J and clone size come from that table. The sample contains some 170,000 clones, 79% of which appear only once.

This chain connects TRBV6-1 to TRBJ2-1; 13 bases match TRBD2. The TCR sequence derives from a man aged 40-49 years in good health and CMV-seronegative. The sequenced material came from PBMCs. CDR3 sequence reads: CASRLAGGPRNEQFF. The DNA of the CDR3 is TGTGCCAGCAGACTAGCGGGAGGGCCTCGTAATGAGCAGTTCTTC.